This T cell receptor (beta chain) was observed in a study of a mutant IDH1 vaccine in newly diagnosed glioma. Background on the study: Previous treatment comprised radiotherapy, temozolomide, or both, mostly both.

Time point described: week 5, during vaccination. Topical imiquimod was applied with each vaccine dose, which held 300 ug of mutant IDH1 20-mer peptide. Donor tumors were new WHO grade 3 or 4 IDH1-mutant, ATRX-lost astrocytomas. Assay used: immunoSEQ multiplex PCR; TCRdb lists only in-frame clones, some missing. The sample consists of fewer than 40,000 clones, around 78% of them appearing once. Points on this clone: Its antigen is as yet unknown.

Germline CDR1 is GTSNPN and CDR2 is SVGIG (reference sequence). Trimming pared 2 bases from V and 0 bases from J, leaving 11 bases between. CDR3 length: 14 amino acids. The chain carries TRBV30 and TRBJ2-7, with D uncertain. The sequence came from a man aged 35-49 years with glioma. Sequenced here: PBMCs, sampled from a glioma patient whose treatment included an IDH1 peptide vaccine. The CDR3 here is CAWSIDFNSYEQYF. The DNA of the CDR3 is TGTGCCTGGAGTATAGACTTTAACTCCTACGAGCAGTACTTC.